Sequencing of this T cell receptor (beta chain) was carried out in a study of blood T cell repertoires in COVID-19. Study-wide context: There were acute and convalescent COVID-19 samples, and they came from the United States, Italy and Spain. Sources were T cells, B-cell-depleted T cells, or PBMCs; the material itself was cDNA or gDNA.

This CDR3 region has 16 residues. CDR1 MNHEY and CDR2 SVGAGI come from the germline V gene. With respect to this clone: The junction differs from germline at one of its ends, possibly a read error.

Source study methods: Estimation of nucleated cell counts was performed using reference gene primer amplification. Sequenced by immunoSEQ multiplex PCR; TCRdb stores in-frame clones only, minus some. V, J and clone size reflect that table, while D and trimming were determined from the DNA. Of under 200,000 clones in the sample, around 83% were seen once. The sequencing input was peripheral blood. The receptor's source is a woman aged 80 or over with acute or convalescent COVID-19. The rearrangement joins TRBV6-5 to TRBJ2-2; 8 bases are shared with TRBD2. The CDR3 protein is CARSSPGGRGTGELFF. The CDR3 DNA is TGTGCCCGCAGTTCCCCGGGGGGGCGGGGCACCGGGGAGCTGTTTTTT.